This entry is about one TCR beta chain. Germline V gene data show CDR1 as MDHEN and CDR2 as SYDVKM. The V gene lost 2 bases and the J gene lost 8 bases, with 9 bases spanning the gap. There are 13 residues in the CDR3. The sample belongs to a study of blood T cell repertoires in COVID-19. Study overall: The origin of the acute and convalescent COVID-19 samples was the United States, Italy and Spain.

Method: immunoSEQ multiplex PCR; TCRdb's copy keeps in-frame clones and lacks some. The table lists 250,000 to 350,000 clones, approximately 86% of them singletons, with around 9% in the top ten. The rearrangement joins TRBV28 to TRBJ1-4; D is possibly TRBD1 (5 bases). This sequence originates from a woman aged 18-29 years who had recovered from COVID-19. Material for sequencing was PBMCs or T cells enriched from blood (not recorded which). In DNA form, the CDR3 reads TGTGCCAGCAGTTTAAGGGGTGGGGAAAAACTGTTTTTT. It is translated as CASSLRGGEKLFF.